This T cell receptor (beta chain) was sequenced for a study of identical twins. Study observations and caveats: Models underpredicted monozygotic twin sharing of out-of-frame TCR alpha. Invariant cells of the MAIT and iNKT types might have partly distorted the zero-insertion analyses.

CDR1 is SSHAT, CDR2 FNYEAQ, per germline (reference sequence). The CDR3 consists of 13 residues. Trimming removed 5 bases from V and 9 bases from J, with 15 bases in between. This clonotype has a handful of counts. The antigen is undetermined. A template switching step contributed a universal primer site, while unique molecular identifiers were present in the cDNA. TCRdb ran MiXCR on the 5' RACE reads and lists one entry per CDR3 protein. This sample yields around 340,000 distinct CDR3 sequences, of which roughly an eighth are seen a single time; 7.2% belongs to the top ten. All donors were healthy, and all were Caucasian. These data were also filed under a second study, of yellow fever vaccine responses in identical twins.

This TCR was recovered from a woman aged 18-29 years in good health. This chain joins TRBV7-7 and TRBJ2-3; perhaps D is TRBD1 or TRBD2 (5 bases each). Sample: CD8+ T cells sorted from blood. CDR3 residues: CASSATSGDTQYF. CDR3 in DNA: TGTGCCAGCAGCGCTACATCCGGGGACACGCAGTATTTT.